Presented here are 27 T cell receptor beta chains from one specimen sequenced in a study of chemoradiotherapy in HPV16-positive cancers. Generated by immunoSEQ multiplex PCR, the TCRdb table keeps only in-frame clones and is missing some. The table includes approximately 34,000 clones, about 89% detected once. Material: blood, obtained from a patient who underwent chemoradiotherapy. Receptors were obtained from a human donor with HPV-associated anogenital cancer.

The count of this clone is one. The rearrangement joins TRBV13 to TRBJ2-1, with 7 bases fitting TRBD2. The CDR3 covers 15 residues. Looked up from germline, CDR1 is PRHDT and CDR2 is FYEKMQ (reference sequence). The trim removed 3 bases at V and 0 bases at J, leaving 2 bases unmatched. The CDR3 bases are TGTGCCAGCAGCTTGGGGGGGAGCTCCTACAATGAGCAGTTCTTC. Translated, it gives CASSLGGSSYNEQFF.

This rearrangement joins TRBV11-2 to TRBJ2-5; 7 nucleotides match TRBD2. The CDR3 totals 16 residues. The V gene's germline CDR1 is SGHAT and CDR2 FQNNGV. Losses at the gene ends were 5 bases for V and 4 bases for J; bases not matched to a gene: 13. The CDR3 here is CASSPRASGPVETQYF. DNA for the CDR3: TGTGCCAGCAGCCCCCGGGCTAGCGGCCCGGTAGAGACCCAGTACTTC.

CDR3 sequence reads: CASSSGAGNTIYF. CDR3 nucleotide sequence: TGTGCCAGCAGCTCGGGCGCAGGAAACACCATATATTTT. V gene TRBV7-6 combines with J gene TRBJ1-3; D ambiguous. Germline V gene lookup returns CDR1 SGHVS and CDR2 FNYEAQ. The V end lost 4 bases, the J end lost 4 bases, and 8 bases lay between the germline ends. The CDR3 sequence is 13 residues long.

The V call is TRBV5-8, the J call TRBJ2-3, with 8 nucleotides matching TRBD2. CDR3 length: 15 residues. The V and J ends lost 1 base and 4 bases, in that order; junction bases with no gene match: 5. In germline, CDR1 is SGHTS, CDR2 YDEGEE. In nucleotides, the CDR3 is TGTGCCAGCAGCTTGCGCGGGGGGTCGGCAGATACGCAGTATTTT. This translates into CASSLRGGSADTQYF. Combining the CDR3 with reference TRBV5-8 and TRBJ2-3 gives the whole variable domain EAGVTQSPTHLIKTRGQQATLRCSPISGHTSVYWYQQALGLGLQFLLWYDEGEERNRGNFPPRFSGRQFPNYSSELNVNALELEDSALYLCASSLRGGSADTQYFGPGTRLTVL.

This CDR3 reads CAITPEPNSPLHF. CDR3 sequence (DNA): TGTGCCATCACCCCAGAGCCTAATTCACCCCTCCACTTT. This chain connects TRBV10-3 to TRBJ1-6; D is undetermined. Trimming left V 7 bases short and J 6 bases short, with 10 bases between. Per germline, CDR1 ENHRY and CDR2 SYGVKD. The CDR3 contains 13 residues.

V is TRBV7-9 and J is TRBJ2-3; weak D call: TRBD2 (6 bases). The ends were cut back, 1 base at V and 4 bases at J, with 12 bases in the middle. Germline V gene sequence: CDR1 SEHNR, CDR2 FQNEAQ (reference sequence). This CDR3 is 15 amino acids long. For the CDR3, the DNA is TGTGCCAGCAGCTTAGGGGGGTCGGGAGCAGATACGCAGTATTTT. Translating it yields CASSLGGSGADTQYF. Based on the CDR3 plus reference TRBV7-9 and TRBJ2-3, the full variable domain is DTGVSQNPRHKITKRGQNVTFRCDPISEHNRLYWYRQTLGQGPEFLTYFQNEAQLEKSRLLSDRFSAERPKGSFSTLEIQRTEQGDSAMYLCASSLGGSGADTQYFGPGTRLTVL.

This sequence joins TRBV15 and TRBJ2-5; D not certain. V was cut by 3 bases and J by 10 bases, with 12 bases left in between. CDR1 is LNHNV, CDR2 YYDKDF, per germline (reference sequence). The CDR3 consists of 12 residues. This chain's CDR3 is CATSSLLGDQYF. The DNA of the CDR3 is TGTGCCACCAGCAGCCTTCTTGGGGACCAGTACTTC.

The V call is TRBV5-1, the J call TRBJ2-2; D tentatively fits TRBD1 or TRBD2 (5 bases each). The CDR3 covers 15 residues. CDR1 is SGHRS and CDR2 is YFSETQ in the germline V gene. The V end lost 4 bases, the J end lost 2 bases, and 12 bases lay between the germline ends. CDR3 residues: CASSPGTGNTGELFF. The CDR3 DNA reads TGCGCCAGCAGCCCAGGGACGGGTAACACCGGGGAGCTGTTTTTT.

The chain is built from TRBV7-9 and TRBJ1-5; 9 bases fit TRBD1. V was clipped by 4 bases and J by 6 bases; unmatched bases: 4. The CDR3 runs to 14 residues. Germline V gene lookup returns CDR1 SEHNR and CDR2 FQNEAQ (reference sequence). CDR3 residues: CASSSDRGVQPQHF. CDR3 nucleotide sequence: TGTGCCAGCAGCTCGGACAGGGGCGTTCAGCCCCAGCATTTT.

The chain carries TRBV7-9 and TRBJ2-3, with 8 bases identical to TRBD2. The length of the CDR3 is 16 residues. Trimming at V came to 5 bases and at J to 6 bases, leaving 13 bases not matched to a gene. Germline V gives CDR1 SEHNR, CDR2 FQNEAQ (reference sequence). CDR3 sequence (DNA): TGTGCCAGCAGCAGATACGGGGGACTAGGTACGGATACGCAGTATTTT. It translates to CASSRYGGLGTDTQYF. Combining the CDR3 with reference TRBV7-9 and TRBJ2-3 gives the whole variable domain DTGVSQNPRHKITKRGQNVTFRCDPISEHNRLYWYRQTLGQGPEFLTYFQNEAQLEKSRLLSDRFSAERPKGSFSTLEIQRTEQGDSAMYLCASSRYGGLGTDTQYFGPGTRLTVL.

CDR3 sequence reads: CASSIDVAGWKTGELFF. The CDR3 nucleotides read TGTGCCAGTAGTATAGACGTGGCAGGGTGGAAAACCGGGGAGCTGTTTTTT. The chain has TRBV19 and TRBJ2-2; a possible D gene is TRBD1 (5 bases). Germline-derived CDR1 and CDR2 are LNHDA and SQIVND (reference sequence). V was shortened by 0 bases and J by 5 bases, with 16 bases between the two germline ends. The CDR3 has 17 residues. The entire variable domain, with the rest obtained from reference TRBV19 and TRBJ2-2, is as follows: DGGITQSPKYLFRKEGQNVTLSCEQNLNHDAMYWYRQDPGQGLRLIYYSQIVNDFQKGDIAEGYSVSREKKESFPLTVTSAQKNPTAFYLCASSIDVAGWKTGELFFGEGSRLTVL.

The chain uses TRBV7-6 and TRBJ2-3; 11 bases map to TRBD2. V shed 3 bases and J 3 bases; nucleotides not matched to a gene: 2. The germline V gene encodes CDR1 SGHVS and CDR2 FNYEAQ. The length of the CDR3 is 15 residues. Here the CDR3 reads CASSLGTSGTDTQYF. The CDR3 coding sequence is TGTGCCAGCAGCTTGGGGACTAGCGGAACAGATACGCAGTATTTT.

V and J are TRBV7-2 and TRBJ2-1; tentatively, D is TRBD2 (7 bases). V gave up 4 bases and J gave up 4 bases, with 17 bases separating them. From germline, CDR1 is SGHTA and CDR2 FQGNSA. The CDR3 is 16 amino acids. CDR3 in amino acids: CASSSYPRGAYNEQFF. The CDR3 DNA sequence: TGTGCCAGCAGCTCCTACCCCCGGGGGGCTTACAATGAGCAGTTCTTC.

V gene TRBV7-2 combines with J gene TRBJ1-2; 7 bases match TRBD1. Trimming took 0 bases from V and 4 from J; bases not matched to a gene: 5. The CDR3 sequence is 15 residues long. In germline, CDR1 is SGHTA, CDR2 FQGNSA. The CDR3 sequence is CASSLAQGQFYGYTF. The CDR3 nucleotides read TGTGCCAGCAGCTTAGCGCAGGGACAGTTCTATGGCTACACCTTC.

CDR3 sequence (DNA): TGCAGCGGAATTGTAACTAACTATGGCTACACCTTC. This encodes CSGIVTNYGYTF. The chain recombines TRBV29-1 with TRBJ1-2; D is unclear. The length of the CDR3 is 12 residues. The germline CDR1 and CDR2 sequences are SQVTM and ANQGSEA. Trimming pared 7 bases from V and 0 bases from J, leaving 9 bases between.

This rearrangement joins TRBV7-9 to TRBJ2-3; D not certain. The CDR3 runs 16 residues. Germline CDR1 SEHNR, CDR2 FQNEAQ (reference sequence). V dropped 4 bases and J dropped 4 bases, with 18 bases sitting between them. CDR3 protein: CASSSPSAPSPDTQYF. In nucleotides, the CDR3 is TGTGCCAGCAGCTCCCCGTCGGCTCCCTCACCAGATACGCAGTATTTT.

The chain employs TRBV7-2 and TRBJ2-7, with TRBD1 matching 8 bases. This CDR3 contains 15 residues. Germline CDR1 reads SGHTA; CDR2 reads FQGNSA. With 3 bases clipped from V and 3 bases from J, the junction kept 7 bases outside the gene matches. CDR3 nucleotide sequence: TGTGCCAGCAGCTTGGGGCAGGGGGCTGTCTACGAGCAGTACTTC. This translates into CASSLGQGAVYEQYF. Full variable domain (outside the CDR3, taken from reference TRBV7-2 and TRBJ2-7): GAGVSQSPSNKVTEKGKDVELRCDPISGHTALYWYRQSLGQGLEFLIYFQGNSAPDKSGLPSDRFSAERTGGSVSTLTIQRTQQEDSAVYLCASSLGQGAVYEQYFGPGTRLTVT.

Here the CDR3 reads CASSQGLAGAGPETQYF. CDR3 coding DNA: TGTGCCAGCAGCCAGGGACTAGCGGGAGCGGGTCCGGAGACCCAGTACTTC. The rearrangement links TRBV7-3 to TRBJ2-5, with 14 bases fitting TRBD2. Losses at the gene ends were 5 bases for V and 5 bases for J; bases not matched to a gene: 10. The V gene's germline CDR1 is SGHTA and CDR2 FQGTGA. The CDR3 is made up of 17 amino acids. Supplemented by reference TRBV7-3 and TRBJ2-5, the full variable domain reads GAGVSQTPSNKVTEKGKYVELRCDPISGHTALYWYRQSLGQGPEFLIYFQGTGAADDSGLPNDRFFAVRPEGSVSTLKIQRTERGDSAVYLCASSQGLAGAGPETQYFGPGTRLLVL.

The rearrangement uses TRBV6-5 and TRBJ2-1; 9 nucleotides match TRBD2. The trim removed 4 bases at V and 7 bases at J, leaving 8 bases unmatched. The CDR3 contains 15 residues. Germline CDR1 and CDR2: MNHEY and SVGAGI. This CDR3 is CASSSSAGGRNEQFF. The DNA of the CDR3 is TGTGCCAGCAGTTCCTCCGCGGGGGGGCGGAATGAGCAGTTCTTC.

The chain links TRBV11-3 to TRBJ2-1, with 13 bases that match TRBD2. V was pared by 5 bases and J by 5 bases, with 0 bases of the junction left unmatched. The CDR3 is 14 amino acids. The V gene's germline CDR1 is SGHNT and CDR2 YENEEA. The CDR3 is CASSGTSGNNEQFF. The CDR3 nucleotides read TGTGCCAGCAGCGGGACTAGCGGGAACAATGAGCAGTTCTTC.

The V call is TRBV7-2, the J call TRBJ1-6, with D hard to call. This CDR3 spans 15 amino acids. Germline values: CDR1 SGHTA, CDR2 FQGNSA. Trimming pared 1 base from V and 7 bases from J, leaving 11 bases between. CDR3 coding DNA: TGTGCCAGCAGCTTAGGGAGGAGGACCAATTCACCCCTCCACTTT. Amino acid sequence: CASSLGRRTNSPLHF.

CDR3 loop: CASSYPGTGNTEAFF. CDR3 sequence (DNA): TGTGCCAGCAGCTACCCTGGGACAGGGAACACTGAAGCTTTCTTT. The V and J genes are TRBV7-2 and TRBJ1-1; 8 nucleotides agree with TRBD1. This CDR3 spans 15 amino acids. After removal of 4 bases from V and 1 base from J, the junction contained 5 bases not matched to a gene. The germline V gene encodes CDR1 SGHTA and CDR2 FQGNSA.

The chain has TRBV9 and TRBJ1-2, with no clear D. Trimming took 0 bases from V and 6 from J, leaving 6 bases between them. The CDR3 is 12 amino acids. Germline loops: CDR1 SGDLS, CDR2 YYNGEE. The CDR3 is CASSVVTDGYTF. CDR3 sequence (DNA): TGTGCCAGCAGCGTAGTTACGGATGGCTACACCTTC.

The V gene is TRBV5-1, the J gene TRBJ2-7, with 12 bases that match TRBD2. Germline CDR1 and CDR2: SGHRS and YFSETQ. This CDR3 comprises 14 residues. V lost 6 bases to trimming and J lost 5 bases; unmatched junction nucleotides: 6. Written as DNA, the CDR3 is TGCGCCAGCAATCCCGGGACTAGCGGGCACGAGCAGTACTTC. As protein: CASNPGTSGHEQYF.

The V gene is TRBV30, the J gene TRBJ2-2, with no clear D. The CDR3 totals 15 residues. V gave up 0 bases and J gave up 4 bases, with 12 bases separating them. Per germline, CDR1 GTSNPN and CDR2 SVGIG (reference sequence). CDR3 bases: TGTGCCTGGAGTGTACCGTGGACGAGCACCGGGGAGCTGTTTTTT. Translation gives CAWSVPWTSTGELFF. The full variable domain, its missing parts supplied by reference TRBV30 and TRBJ2-2, is SQTIHQWPATLVQPVGSPLSLECTVEGTSNPNLYWYRQAAGRGLQLLFYSVGIGQISSEVPQNLSASRPQDRQFILSSKKLLLSDSGFYLCAWSVPWTSTGELFFGEGSRLTVL.

The chain joins TRBV5-1 to TRBJ2-7, with D maybe TRBD2 (5 bases). Germline V gives CDR1 SGHRS, CDR2 YFSETQ. Trimming took 4 bases from V and 1 from J, leaving 12 bases between them. There are 14 residues in the CDR3. This CDR3 reads CASSPRLSSYEQYF. In DNA form, the CDR3 reads TGCGCCAGCAGCCCACGACTAAGTTCCTACGAGCAGTACTTC. The variable domain in full, completed from reference TRBV5-1 and TRBJ2-7, reads KAGVTQTPRYLIKTRGQQVTLSCSPISGHRSVSWYQQTPGQGLQFLFEYFSETQRNKGNFPGRFSGRQFSNSRSEMNVSTLELGDSALYLCASSPRLSSYEQYFGPGTRLTVT.

The chain employs TRBV7-2 and TRBJ2-7; maybe TRBD1 (5 bases). Between the trimmed V and J ends, which lost 5 bases and 2 bases, there was a span of 13 bases. Germline loops: CDR1 SGHTA, CDR2 FQGNSA. The CDR3 spans 14 residues. The chain's CDR3 is CASSPGADAYEQYF. The CDR3 region has the DNA TGTGCCAGCAGCCCTGGGGCAGACGCCTACGAGCAGTACTTC.